This T cell receptor beta chain was found in a study of cytomegalovirus exposure and HLA in healthy donors. Study overall: Assignment to the Caucasian-associated ancestry cluster applied to around 82% of the approximately 400 genotyped donors.

The germline CDR1 and CDR2 sequences are LNHDA and SQIVND (reference sequence). This CDR3 spans 15 amino acids. The trim removed 5 bases at V and 4 bases at J, leaving 8 bases unmatched. The PCR employed 60 Vbeta primers together with 13 Jbeta primers. The data were produced by immunoSEQ multiplex PCR, yet TCRdb's version contains in-frame clones alone and is incomplete. The repertoire holds over 150,000 clones, with about 79% as singletons. Remarks on this clone: Its antigen is unknown.

Findings and limits, study-wide: Sequencing likely produced, as an artifact, a cluster of highly shared sequence variants.

The clonotype originates from a girl aged 2-9 years in good health and CMV-seropositive. The V call is TRBV19, the J call TRBJ1-5, with 7 bases aligning to TRBD1. The source material was PBMCs. The CDR3 spells CASSVDRAANQPQHF. CDR3 coding DNA: TGTGCCAGTAGTGTCGACAGGGCAGCAAATCAGCCCCAGCATTTT.